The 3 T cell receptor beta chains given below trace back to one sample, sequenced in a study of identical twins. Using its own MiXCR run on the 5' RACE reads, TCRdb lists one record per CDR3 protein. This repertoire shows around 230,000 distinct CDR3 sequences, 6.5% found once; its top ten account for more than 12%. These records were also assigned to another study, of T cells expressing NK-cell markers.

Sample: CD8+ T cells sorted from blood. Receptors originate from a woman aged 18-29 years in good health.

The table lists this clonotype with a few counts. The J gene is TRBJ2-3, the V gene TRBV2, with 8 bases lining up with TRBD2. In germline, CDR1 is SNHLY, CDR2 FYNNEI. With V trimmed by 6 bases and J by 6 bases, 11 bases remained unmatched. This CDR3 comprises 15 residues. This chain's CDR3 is CASSPGGGGLDTQYF. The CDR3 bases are TGTGCCAGCAGCCCCGGGGGGGGGGGCCTTGATACGCAGTATTTT.

This CDR3 reads CASSLYRDYEQYF. As DNA, the CDR3 is TGTGCCAGCAGTTTGTACAGGGACTACGAGCAGTACTTC. The chain couples TRBV27 to TRBJ2-7; weak D call: TRBD1 (6 bases). Per germline, CDR1 MNHEY and CDR2 SMNVEV (reference sequence). CDR3 length: 13 residues. Trimming stripped 3 bases from V and 3 bases from J, with 9 bases between.

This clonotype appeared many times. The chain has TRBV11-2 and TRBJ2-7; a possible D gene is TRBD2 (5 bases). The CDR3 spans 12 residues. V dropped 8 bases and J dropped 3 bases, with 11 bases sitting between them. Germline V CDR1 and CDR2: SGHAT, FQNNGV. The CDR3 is CASRGGLYEQYF. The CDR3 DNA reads TGTGCCAGCCGTGGCGGACTCTACGAGCAGTACTTC.